Sequencing of this T cell receptor (beta chain) was carried out in a study of control samples from healthy donors and cancer patients. The CDR3 is 14 residues long. CDR1 is SGHTA, CDR2 FQGNSA, per germline. V was clipped by 5 bases and J by 4 bases, with 12 bases between them. Assay: immunoSEQ multiplex PCR; the TCRdb copy retains only in-frame clones and omits some. In the table there are approximately 130,000 clones, roughly nine tenths of which are singletons. The TCR sequence derives from a man between 45 and 60 years old in good health. The sequenced material came from blood. The V call is TRBV7-2, the J call TRBJ2-1; D is possibly TRBD1 (5 bases). The CDR3 coding sequence is TGTGCCAGCAGCCCCCAGACAGCTTACAATGAGCAGTTCTTC. It is translated as CASSPQTAYNEQFF.